The entry that follows covers one TCR beta chain sequence. Its specificity is not known. This record belongs to a study of TIL therapy for anti-PD-1-resistant metastatic lung cancer. About the study: Median patient age was approximately 59, ranging about 38-80 years.

V was pared by 6 bases and J by 3 bases, with 10 bases of the junction left unmatched. CDR1 and CDR2 from the germline V gene are KGHSH and LQKENI. The CDR3 loop spans 16 amino acids. Time point specified: pre-treatment sample, taken before nivolumab and TIL therapy. Sequencing used immunoSEQ v3. Sequencing depth was 1.9 million or so read pairs for survey level, about 5-6 million for deep. Profiled with immunoSEQ multiplex PCR; TCRdb holds only in-frame clones, not every one. The data show tens of thousands of clones, approximately 83% seen once. Study results and caveats: TIL clonotype persistence in blood showed no apparent association with response. Treatment-naive, never-smoker and oncogene-addicted patients were overrepresented in this highly selected cohort.

The source is a person aged 25 to 85 with non-small cell lung cancer. The chain couples TRBV18 to TRBJ2-1; 8 bases align to TRBD1. The input for sequencing was blood, taken at baseline. The CDR3 loop reads CASSPPTGGFYNEQFF. As DNA, the CDR3 is TGTGCCAGCTCCCCCCCAACAGGGGGGTTCTACAATGAGCAGTTCTTC.